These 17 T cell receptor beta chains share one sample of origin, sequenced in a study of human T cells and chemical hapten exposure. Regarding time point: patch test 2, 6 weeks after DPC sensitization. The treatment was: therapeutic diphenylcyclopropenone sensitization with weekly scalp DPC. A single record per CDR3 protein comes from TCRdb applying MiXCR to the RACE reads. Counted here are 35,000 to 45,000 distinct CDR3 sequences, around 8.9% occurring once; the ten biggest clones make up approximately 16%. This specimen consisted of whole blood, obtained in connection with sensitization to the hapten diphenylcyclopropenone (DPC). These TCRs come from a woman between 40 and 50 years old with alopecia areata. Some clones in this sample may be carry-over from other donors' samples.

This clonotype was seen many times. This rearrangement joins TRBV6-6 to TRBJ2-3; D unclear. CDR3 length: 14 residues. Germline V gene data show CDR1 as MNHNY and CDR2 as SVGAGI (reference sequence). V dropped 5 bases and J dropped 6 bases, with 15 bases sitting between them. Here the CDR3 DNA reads TGTGCCAGCAGTGTCCCGCCATCGGTGGATACGCAGTATTTT. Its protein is CASSVPPSVDTQYF.

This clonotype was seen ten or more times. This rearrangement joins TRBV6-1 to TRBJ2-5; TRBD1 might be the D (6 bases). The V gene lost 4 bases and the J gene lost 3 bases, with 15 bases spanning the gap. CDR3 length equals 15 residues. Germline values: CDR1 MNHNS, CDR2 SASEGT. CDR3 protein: CASSAKGQTKETQYF. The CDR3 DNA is TGTGCCAGCAGTGCAAAGGGACAAACGAAAGAGACCCAGTACTTC.

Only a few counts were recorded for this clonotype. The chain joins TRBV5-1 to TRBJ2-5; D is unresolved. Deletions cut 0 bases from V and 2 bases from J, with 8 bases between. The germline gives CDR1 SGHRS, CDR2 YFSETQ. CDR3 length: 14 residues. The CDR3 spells CASSLGRNQETQYF. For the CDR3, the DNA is TGCGCCAGCAGCTTGGGAAGAAATCAAGAGACCCAGTACTTC.

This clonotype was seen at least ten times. CDR3 protein: CASSRGIDTQYF. In DNA, the CDR3 is TGTGCCAGCAGTAGGGGGATTGATACGCAGTATTTT. The chain has TRBV9 and TRBJ2-3; D possibly corresponds to TRBD1 (6 bases). This CDR3 region has 12 residues. The germline CDR1 and CDR2 sequences are SGDLS and YYNGEE. The germline V and J ends were trimmed by 5 bases and 6 bases, with 10 bases remaining between them.

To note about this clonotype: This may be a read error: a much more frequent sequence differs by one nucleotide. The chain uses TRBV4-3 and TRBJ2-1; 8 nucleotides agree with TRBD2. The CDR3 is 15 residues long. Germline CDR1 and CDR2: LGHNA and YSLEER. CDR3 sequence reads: CVSSQGGGPYNEQFF. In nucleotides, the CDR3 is TGCGTCAGCAGCCAAGGCGGGGGGCCGTACAATGAGCAGTTCTTC.

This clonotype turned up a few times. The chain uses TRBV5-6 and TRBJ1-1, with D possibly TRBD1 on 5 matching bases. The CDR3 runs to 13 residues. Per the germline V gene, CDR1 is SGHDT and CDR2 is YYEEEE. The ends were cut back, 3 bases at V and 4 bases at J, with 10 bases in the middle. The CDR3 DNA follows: TGTGCCAGCAGCTCCAGGGTGATCACTGAAGCTTTCTTT. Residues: CASSSRVITEAFF.

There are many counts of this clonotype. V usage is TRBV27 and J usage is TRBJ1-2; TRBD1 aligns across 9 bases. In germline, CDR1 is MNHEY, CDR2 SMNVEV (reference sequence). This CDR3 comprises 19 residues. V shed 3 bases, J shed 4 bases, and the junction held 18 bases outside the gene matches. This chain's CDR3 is CASSFLLTGTGTSLYGYTF. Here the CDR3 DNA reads TGTGCCAGCAGTTTTCTACTAACCGGGACAGGGACCTCTCTCTATGGCTACACCTTC.

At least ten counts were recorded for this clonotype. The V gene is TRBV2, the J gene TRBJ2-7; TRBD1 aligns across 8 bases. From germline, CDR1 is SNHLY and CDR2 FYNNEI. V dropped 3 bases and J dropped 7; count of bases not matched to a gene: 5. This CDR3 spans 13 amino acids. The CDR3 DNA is TGTGCCAGCAGTGACAGGGGGCTCGGGGAGCAGTACTTC. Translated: CASSDRGLGEQYF.

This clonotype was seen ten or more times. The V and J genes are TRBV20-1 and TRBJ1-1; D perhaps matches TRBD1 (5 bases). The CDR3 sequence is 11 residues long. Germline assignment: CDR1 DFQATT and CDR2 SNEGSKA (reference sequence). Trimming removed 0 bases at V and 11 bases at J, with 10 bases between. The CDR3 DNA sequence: TGCAGTGCTAGAGACCCCGAGGGGGCTTTCTTT. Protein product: CSARDPEGAFF.

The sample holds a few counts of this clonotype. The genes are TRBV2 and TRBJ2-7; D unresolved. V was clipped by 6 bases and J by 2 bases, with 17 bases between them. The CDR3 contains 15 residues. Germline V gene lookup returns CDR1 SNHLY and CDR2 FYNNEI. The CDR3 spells CASRERSARTYEQYF. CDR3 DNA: TGTGCCAGCAGGGAGAGAAGCGCACGTACCTACGAGCAGTACTTC.

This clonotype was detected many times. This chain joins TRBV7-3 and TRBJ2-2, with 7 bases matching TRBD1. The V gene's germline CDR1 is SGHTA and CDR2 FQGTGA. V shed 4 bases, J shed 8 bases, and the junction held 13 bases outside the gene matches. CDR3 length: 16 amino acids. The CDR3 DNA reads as TGTGCCAGCAGCTCGAACCCGAGGGGGCTGGAGGGGGAGCTGTTTTTT. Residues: CASSSNPRGLEGELFF.

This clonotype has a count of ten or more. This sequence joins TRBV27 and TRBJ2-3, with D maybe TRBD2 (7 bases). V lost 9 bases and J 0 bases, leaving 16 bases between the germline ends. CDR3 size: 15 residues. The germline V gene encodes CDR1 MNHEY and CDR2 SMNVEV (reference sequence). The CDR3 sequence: CARGQAGASTDTQYF. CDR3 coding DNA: TGTGCCAGAGGTCAGGCGGGGGCTAGCACAGATACGCAGTATTTT.

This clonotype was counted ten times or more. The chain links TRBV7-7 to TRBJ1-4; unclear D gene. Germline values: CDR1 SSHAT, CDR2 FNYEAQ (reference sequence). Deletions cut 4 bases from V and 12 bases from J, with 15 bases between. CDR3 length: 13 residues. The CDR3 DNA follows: TGTGCCAGCAGCTCCGGGCCCAAAGCAGAACTGTTTTTT. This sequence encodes CASSSGPKAELFF.

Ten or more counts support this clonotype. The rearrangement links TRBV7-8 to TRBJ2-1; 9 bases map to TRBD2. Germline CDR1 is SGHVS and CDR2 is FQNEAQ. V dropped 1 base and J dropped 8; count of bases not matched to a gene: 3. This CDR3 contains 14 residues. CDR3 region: CASSLELAGDEQFF. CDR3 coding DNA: TGTGCCAGCAGCTTAGAACTAGCGGGCGATGAGCAGTTCTTC.

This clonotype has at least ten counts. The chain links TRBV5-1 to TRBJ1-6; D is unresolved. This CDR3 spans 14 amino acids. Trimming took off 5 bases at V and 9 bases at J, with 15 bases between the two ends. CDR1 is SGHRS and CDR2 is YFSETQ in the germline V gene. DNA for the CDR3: TGCGCCAGCAGTCTTCCGGACGAGGGTTCACCCCTCCACTTT. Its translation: CASSLPDEGSPLHF.

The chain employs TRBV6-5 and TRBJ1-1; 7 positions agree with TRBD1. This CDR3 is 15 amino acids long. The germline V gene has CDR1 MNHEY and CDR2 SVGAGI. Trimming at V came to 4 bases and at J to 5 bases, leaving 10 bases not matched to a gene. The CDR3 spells CASSFSNRGGTEAFF. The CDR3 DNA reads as TGTGCCAGCAGTTTTTCTAACAGGGGAGGGACTGAAGCTTTCTTT.

The CDR3 loop is CASSSKTGSKEPQHF. CDR3 bases: TGTGCCAGCAGTTCTAAGACAGGGTCGAAGGAGCCCCAGCATTTT. The genes are TRBV12-3 or TRBV12-4 and TRBJ1-5; 7 bases fit TRBD1. Losses at the gene ends were 4 bases for V and 8 bases for J; bases not matched to a gene: 11. The CDR3 has 15 amino acids.